This note documents a single T cell receptor (beta chain) sequence. Germline-derived CDR1 and CDR2 are MGHRA and YSYEKL. Trimming cost V 2 bases and J 4 bases; bases outside gene matches: 10. The CDR3 runs to 19 residues. TCRdb re-called the RT-PCR reads with MiXCR, one entry per CDR3 protein. The data contain more than 600,000 distinct CDR3 sequences, about 14% of them singletons. The sequence was obtained from a female donor in good health, serving as a healthy control. The sample taken for sequencing was memory CD4+ T cells from blood. V is TRBV4-1 and J is TRBJ2-2, with 13 nucleotides matching TRBD2. The CDR3 coding sequence is TGCGCCAGCAGCCAATCCGGAACTAGCGGGAGGGCCGGCACCGGGGAGCTGTTTTTT. Its protein is CASSQSGTSGRAGTGELFF.